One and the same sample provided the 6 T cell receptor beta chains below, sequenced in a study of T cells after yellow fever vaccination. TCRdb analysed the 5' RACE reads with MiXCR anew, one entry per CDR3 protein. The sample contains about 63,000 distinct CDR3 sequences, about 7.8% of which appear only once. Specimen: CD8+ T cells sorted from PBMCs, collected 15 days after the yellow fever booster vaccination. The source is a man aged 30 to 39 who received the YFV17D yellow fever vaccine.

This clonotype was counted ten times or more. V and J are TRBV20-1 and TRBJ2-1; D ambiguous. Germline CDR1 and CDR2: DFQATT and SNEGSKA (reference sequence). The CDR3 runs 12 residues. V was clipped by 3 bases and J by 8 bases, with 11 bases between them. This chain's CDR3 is CSARYDLHEQFF. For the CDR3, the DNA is TGCAGTGCTAGGTACGATCTCCATGAGCAGTTCTTC.

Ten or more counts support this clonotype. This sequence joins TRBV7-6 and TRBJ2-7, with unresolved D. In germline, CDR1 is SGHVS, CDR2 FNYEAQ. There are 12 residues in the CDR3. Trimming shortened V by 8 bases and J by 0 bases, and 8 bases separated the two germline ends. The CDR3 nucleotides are TGTGCCAGCGCGTTGGGCTCCTACGAGCAGTACTTC. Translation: CASALGSYEQYF. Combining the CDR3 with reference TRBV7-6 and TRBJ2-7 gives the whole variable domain GAGVSQSPRYKVTKRGQDVALRCDPISGHVSLYWYRQALGQGPEFLTYFNYEAQQDKSGLPNDRFSAERPEGSISTLTIQRTEQRDSAMYRCASALGSYEQYFGPGTRLTVT.

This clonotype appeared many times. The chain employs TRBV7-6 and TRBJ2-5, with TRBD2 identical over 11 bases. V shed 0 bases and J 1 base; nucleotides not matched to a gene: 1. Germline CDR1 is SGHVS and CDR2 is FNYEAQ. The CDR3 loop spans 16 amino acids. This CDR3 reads CASSLAGTSGQETQYF. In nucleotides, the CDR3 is TGTGCCAGCAGCTTAGCCGGGACTAGCGGCCAAGAGACCCAGTACTTC.

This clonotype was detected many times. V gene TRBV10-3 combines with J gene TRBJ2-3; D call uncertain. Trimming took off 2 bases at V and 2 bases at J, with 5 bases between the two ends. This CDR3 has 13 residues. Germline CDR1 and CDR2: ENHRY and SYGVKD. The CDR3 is CAISEDHTDTQYF. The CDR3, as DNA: TGTGCCATCAGTGAGGACCACACAGATACGCAGTATTTT.

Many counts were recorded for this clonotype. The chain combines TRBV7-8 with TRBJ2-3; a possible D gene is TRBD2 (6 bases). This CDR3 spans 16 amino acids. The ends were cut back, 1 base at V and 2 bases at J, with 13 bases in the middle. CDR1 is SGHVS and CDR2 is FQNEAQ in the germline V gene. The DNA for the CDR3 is TGTGCCAGCAGCTTAGTATGGCGGGGTTACACAGATACGCAGTATTTT. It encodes CASSLVWRGYTDTQYF.

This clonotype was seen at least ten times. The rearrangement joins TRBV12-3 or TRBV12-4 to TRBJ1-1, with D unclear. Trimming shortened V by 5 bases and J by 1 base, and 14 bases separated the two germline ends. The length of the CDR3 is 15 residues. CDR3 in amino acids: CASSRVTPSNTEAFF. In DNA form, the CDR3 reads TGTGCCAGCAGTCGGGTGACACCATCGAACACTGAAGCTTTCTTT.